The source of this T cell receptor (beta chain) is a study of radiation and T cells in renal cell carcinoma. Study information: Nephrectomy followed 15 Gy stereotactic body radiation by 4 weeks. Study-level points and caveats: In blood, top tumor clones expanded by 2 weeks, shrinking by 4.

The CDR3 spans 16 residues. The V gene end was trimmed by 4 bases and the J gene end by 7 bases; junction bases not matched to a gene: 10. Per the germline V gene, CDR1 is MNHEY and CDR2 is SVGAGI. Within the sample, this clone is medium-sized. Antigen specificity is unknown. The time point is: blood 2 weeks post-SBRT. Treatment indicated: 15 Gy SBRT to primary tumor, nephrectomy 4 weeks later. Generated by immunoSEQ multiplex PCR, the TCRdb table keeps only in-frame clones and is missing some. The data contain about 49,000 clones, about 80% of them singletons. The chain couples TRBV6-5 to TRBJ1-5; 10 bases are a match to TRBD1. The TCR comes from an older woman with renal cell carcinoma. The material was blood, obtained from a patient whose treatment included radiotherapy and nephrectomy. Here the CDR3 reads CASSSRQGAVGQPQHF. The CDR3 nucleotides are TGTGCCAGCAGTTCCCGACAGGGGGCGGTGGGGCAGCCCCAGCATTTT.